This T cell receptor beta chain was recovered during a study of T cells in Graves' hyperthyroidism and ophthalmopathy. This clonotype has only a few counts. V trimming: 6 bases; J trimming: 4 bases; junction bases outside the gene matches: 22. Germline V gene sequence: CDR1 SGDLS, CDR2 YYNGEE. CDR3 size: 19 residues. RNA transcripts yielded amplified TCR beta CDR3 regions. In the first-round RT-PCR of the TCR CDR3, the HTBI primer set was used. TCRdb passed the multiplex PCR reads through MiXCR, listing each CDR3 protein once. The data show nearly 600,000 distinct CDR3 sequences, approximately 13% seen once. Diagnosing involved the use of clinical symptoms, serum thyroxine and TRAb, thyroid ultrasound and orbital computed tomography. The sample of blood was obtained at first hyperthyroidism diagnosis (before any ophthalmopathy symptoms). The PBMCs studied were ones that came from 10 ml fresh peripheral blood.

Sample: blood. The source of this sequence is a woman aged 25 to 39 with Graves' hyperthyroidism that later progressed to Graves' ophthalmopathy. The J gene is TRBJ2-3, the V gene TRBV9, with 8 nucleotides matching TRBD1. The CDR3 sequence is CASTQFSSPGTGGADTQYF. CDR3 DNA: TGTGCCAGCACCCAGTTCTCATCCCCCGGGACAGGAGGGGCAGATACGCAGTATTTT.